One sample yielded the 11 T cell receptor beta chains listed below, sequenced in a study of technical replicates of blood from several donors. Using immunoSEQ multiplex PCR, the repertoire was profiled, and TCRdb retains in-frame clones only, with some absent. The data show approximately 60,000 clones, 70% to 90% seen once. The source material was PBMCs. These receptors all come from a human donor in good health. Some clones in this sample may be carry-over from other donors' samples.

The V call is TRBV10-3, the J call TRBJ2-1; 8 bases map to TRBD2. CDR1 and CDR2 from the germline V gene are ENHRY and SYGVKD. Trimming at V came to 2 bases and at J to 3 bases, leaving 15 bases not matched to a gene. The CDR3 is 19 residues long. CDR3 region: CAISETASPQRGHYNEQFF. CDR3 sequence (DNA): TGTGCCATCAGTGAGACCGCAAGCCCCCAGCGGGGGCACTACAATGAGCAGTTCTTC.

This clone occurred a few times. The rearrangement uses TRBV7-2 and TRBJ2-7; perhaps TRBD1 as D (5 bases). V shed 1 base and J shed 2 bases, with 9 bases lying between them. Per germline, CDR1 SGHTA and CDR2 FQGNSA. The CDR3 is 14 residues long. CDR3 in DNA: TGTGCCAGCAGCTTAGAGGTGACAGCCTACGAGCAGTACTTC. Protein product: CASSLEVTAYEQYF.

Here the CDR3 reads CASSLAGAGGQETQYF. The CDR3 DNA reads as TGTGCCAGCAGCTTAGCCGGGGCGGGGGGCCAAGAGACCCAGTACTTC. V and J are TRBV7-2 and TRBJ2-5, with TRBD2 matching 8 bases. J lost 1 base, V lost 0 bases, and 4 bases had no gene match. Per the germline V gene, CDR1 is SGHTA and CDR2 is FQGNSA. The CDR3 spans 16 residues.

The chain has TRBV18 and TRBJ2-1, with 11 bases matching TRBD2. This CDR3 has 18 residues. Germline V gives CDR1 KGHSH, CDR2 LQKENI. V lost 0 bases to trimming and J lost 1 base; unmatched junction nucleotides: 5. For the CDR3, the DNA is TGTGCCAGCTCACCACCTAGCGGGGGGGAAGCGTCCTACAATGAGCAGTTCTTC. Amino acids: CASSPPSGGEASYNEQFF.

The V call is TRBV12-5, the J call TRBJ1-5; a weak D match, TRBD1 (6 bases). There are 15 residues in the CDR3. The ends were cut back, 1 base at V and 3 bases at J, with 10 bases in the middle. From germline, CDR1 is LGHNT and CDR2 FRNRAP. This chain's CDR3 is CASGLGDRNNQPQHF. CDR3 sequence (DNA): TGTGCTAGTGGTTTGGGCGACAGGAACAATCAGCCCCAGCATTTT. Complete variable domain (other parts from reference TRBV12-5 and TRBJ1-5): DARVTQTPRHKVTEMGQEVTMRCQPILGHNTVFWYRQTMMQGLELLAYFRNRAPLDDSGMPKDRFSAEMPDATLATLKIQPSEPRDSAVYFCASGLGDRNNQPQHFGDGTRLSIL.

The rearrangement uses TRBV7-9 and TRBJ2-6; no definite D call. The CDR3 runs to 15 residues. V was pared by 7 bases and J by 0 bases, with 10 bases between. Germline V CDR1 and CDR2: SEHNR, FQNEAQ (reference sequence). The CDR3 nucleotides read TGTGCCAGCACAAGCAGGAACTCTGGGGCCAACGTCCTGACTTTC. Encoded protein: CASTSRNSGANVLTF. Combining the CDR3 with reference TRBV7-9 and TRBJ2-6 gives the whole variable domain DTGVSQNPRHKITKRGQNVTFRCDPISEHNRLYWYRQTLGQGPEFLTYFQNEAQLEKSRLLSDRFSAERPKGSFSTLEIQRTEQGDSAMYLCASTSRNSGANVLTFGAGSRLTVL.

The chain has TRBV14 and TRBJ2-7; 9 bases fit TRBD2. The germline V gene has CDR1 SGHDN and CDR2 FVKESK. The trim removed 1 base at V and 3 bases at J, leaving 4 bases unmatched. CDR3 length: 15 residues. The CDR3 bases are TGTGCCAGCAGCCAAGTGGCTAGCGGGGTCTACGAGCAGTACTTC. Amino acids: CASSQVASGVYEQYF.

The chain recombines TRBV7-9 with TRBJ2-7, with D perhaps matching TRBD2 (6 bases). The CDR3 extends over 14 amino acids. Germline CDR1 SEHNR, CDR2 FQNEAQ (reference sequence). V was shortened by 1 base and J by 2 bases, with 9 bases between the two germline ends. The DNA of the CDR3 is TGTGCCAGCAGCTTAGAGGGACTCACCTACGAGCAGTACTTC. Protein product: CASSLEGLTYEQYF.

This chain joins TRBV25-1 and TRBJ1-2; 9 bases are a match to TRBD1. The J segment lost 11 bases and the V segment lost 1 base, leaving 5 bases of the junction unmatched. Germline CDR1 MGHDK, CDR2 SYGVNS. The CDR3 length is 13 residues. The DNA of the CDR3 is TGTGCCAGCAGTGAATTTAACAGGGGGCAGTACACCTTC. This encodes CASSEFNRGQYTF.

The V gene is TRBV4-2, the J gene TRBJ1-1; D is unresolved. CDR3 size: 15 residues. V dropped 0 bases and J dropped 1 base, with 9 bases sitting between them. Germline V lookup: CDR1 LGHNA, CDR2 YNFKEQ. CDR3 DNA: TGTGCCAGCAGCCAAGATATGTCCCCGAACACTGAAGCTTTCTTT. Translating gives CASSQDMSPNTEAFF.

The rearrangement links TRBV28 to TRBJ2-7; 8 nucleotides agree with TRBD2. Unmatched junction bases numbered 12, after V lost 5 bases and J lost 3 bases. CDR1 is MDHEN, CDR2 SYDVKM, per germline. The CDR3 is 16 residues long. The CDR3: CASSLAPWREVYEQYF. CDR3 sequence (DNA): TGTGCCAGCAGTCTAGCCCCCTGGCGGGAGGTCTACGAGCAGTACTTC.